Listed here are 32 T cell receptor beta chains from one sample, sequenced in a study of shared clonotypes between healthy human individuals. The table came from immunoSEQ multiplex PCR; TCRdb's copy has only in-frame clones and leaves some out. This sample has about 460,000 clones, with over 60% found just once. The sample taken for sequencing was PBMCs. Receptors originate from a middle-aged woman in good health. Some clones in this sample may be carry-over from other donors' samples.

A remark on this clone: Being one base from a much bigger clone, this may be a read error. Other DNA sequences in this specimen translate into the identical CDR3. V is TRBV6-4 and J is TRBJ2-3, with 10 bases lining up with TRBD2. V was clipped by 6 bases and J by 7 bases; unmatched bases: 10. Per the germline V gene, CDR1 is MRHNA and CDR2 is SNTAGT. This CDR3 contains 15 residues. CDR3: CASSPLAGAENTQYF. The CDR3 nucleotides are TGTGCCAGCAGCCCTCTAGCGGGAGCCGAAAATACGCAGTATTTT.

This clone occurred many times. The chain recombines TRBV7-2 with TRBJ1-2, with D hard to call. This CDR3 is 11 amino acids long. Germline V gene sequence: CDR1 SGHTA, CDR2 FQGNSA. V was clipped by 5 bases and J by 3 bases, with 4 bases between them. The DNA for the CDR3 is TGTGCCAGCAGCGATCACTATGGCTACACCTTC. Translated, it gives CASSDHYGYTF. Full variable domain (remainder filled in from reference TRBV7-2 and TRBJ1-2): GAGVSQSPSNKVTEKGKDVELRCDPISGHTALYWYRQSLGQGLEFLIYFQGNSAPDKSGLPSDRFSAERTGGSVSTLTIQRTQQEDSAVYLCASSDHYGYTFGSGTRLTVV.

V usage is TRBV18 and J usage is TRBJ1-3; TRBD1 is a possible D gene (5 bases). The CDR3 has 15 amino acids. Between the trimmed V and J ends, which lost 3 bases and 0 bases, there was a span of 9 bases. Germline loops: CDR1 KGHSH, CDR2 LQKENI. CDR3 in DNA: TGTGCCAGCTCACCGGGACTGACCTCTGGAAACACCATATATTTT. It translates to CASSPGLTSGNTIYF.

This chain connects TRBV5-4 to TRBJ2-3; D remains unclear. Germline assignment: CDR1 SGHNT and CDR2 YYREEE (reference sequence). The ends were cut back, 5 bases at V and 0 bases at J, with 10 bases in the middle. This CDR3 spans 14 amino acids. The CDR3 reads CASRPVASTDTQYF. The CDR3 DNA is TGTGCCAGCAGACCGGTAGCTAGCACAGATACGCAGTATTTT.

The chain links TRBV9 to TRBJ2-5; D call uncertain. The CDR3 spans 14 residues. The germline V and J ends were trimmed by 0 bases and 1 base, with 7 bases remaining between them. Germline lookup yields CDR1 SGDLS and CDR2 YYNGEE. The CDR3 nucleotides read TGTGCCAGCAGCGTAGGTCAGGTCCAAGAGACCCAGTACTTC. It codes for CASSVGQVQETQYF.

This chain joins TRBV7-9 and TRBJ2-7; D is possibly TRBD2 (6 bases). The CDR3 has 14 amino acids. Trimming took 5 bases from V and 2 from J, leaving 13 bases between them. Germline CDR1 is SEHNR and CDR2 is FQNEAQ (reference sequence). CDR3 DNA: TGTGCCAGCAGCCTCGGGGGTAGCGCCTACGAGCAGTACTTC. Its translation: CASSLGGSAYEQYF.

The rearrangement joins TRBV6-5 to TRBJ1-3; D ambiguous. CDR3 size: 14 residues. V lost 6 bases and J 0 bases, leaving 9 bases between the germline ends. Germline V gene lookup returns CDR1 MNHEY and CDR2 SVGAGI. In DNA, the CDR3 is TGTGCCAGCAGAAACAGCCTCTCTGGAAACACCATATATTTT. This gives the protein CASRNSLSGNTIYF.

The V gene is TRBV4-1, the J gene TRBJ2-5; 8 bases line up with TRBD2. Trimming at V came to 6 bases and at J to 5 bases, leaving 11 bases not matched to a gene. Germline V CDR1 and CDR2: MGHRA, YSYEKL. The CDR3 is 15 residues long. In DNA, the CDR3 is TGCGCCAGCAGGGAGCGGGGGCTAGAAGGGGAGACCCAGTACTTC. This sequence encodes CASRERGLEGETQYF.

This clone showed up just a few times. V usage is TRBV7-7 and J usage is TRBJ2-5; D is uncertain. V lost 6 bases, J lost 5 bases, and 13 bases lay in between. There are 13 residues in the CDR3. Germline CDR1 is SSHAT and CDR2 is FNYEAQ (reference sequence). The CDR3 nucleotides read TGTGCCAGCAGTCGGGTATACCGGGAGACCCAGTACTTC. Its protein product is CASSRVYRETQYF.

The chain is built from TRBV27 and TRBJ2-5; 10 bases agree with TRBD1. Trimming cost V 4 bases and J 7 bases; bases outside gene matches: 6. The CDR3 runs 14 residues. Germline-derived CDR1 and CDR2 are MNHEY and SMNVEV (reference sequence). CDR3 sequence reads: CASSYRQGAGTQYF. The CDR3 DNA reads as TGTGCCAGCAGTTATCGACAGGGGGCTGGGACCCAGTACTTC.

V usage is TRBV7-8 and J usage is TRBJ2-1; D is perhaps TRBD2 (5 bases). The CDR3 runs 11 residues. Trimming removed 2 bases at V and 9 bases at J, with 5 bases between. Germline CDR1 reads SGHVS; CDR2 reads FQNEAQ. The chain's CDR3 is CASSLSGEQFF. The CDR3 nucleotides read TGTGCCAGCAGCTTAAGCGGTGAGCAGTTCTTC.

The chain recombines TRBV10-2 with TRBJ2-7, with 9 bases aligning to TRBD2. CDR1 is WSHSY, CDR2 SAAADI, per germline. Trimming at V came to 8 bases and at J to 4 bases, leaving 12 bases not matched to a gene. CDR3 length: 15 residues. Here the CDR3 DNA reads TGCGCCAGCCGGGCAGCGGGAGGAGCGGGTTACGAGCAGTACTTC. Protein product: CASRAAGGAGYEQYF.

The CDR3, as DNA: TGTGCCACCACCCCGGACTGGACCGGGGAGCTGTTTTTT. Its protein product is CATTPDWTGELFF. The V call is TRBV7-6, the J call TRBJ2-2, with a tentative D call TRBD2 (5 bases). In germline, CDR1 is SGHVS, CDR2 FNYEAQ. With 10 bases removed from V and 5 bases from J, the gap between germline ends came to 14 bases. This CDR3 spans 13 amino acids.

This chain connects TRBV9 to TRBJ1-1, with 7 bases fitting TRBD1. CDR3 length equals 15 residues. The J segment lost 4 bases and the V segment lost 2 bases, leaving 8 bases of the junction unmatched. From germline, CDR1 is SGDLS and CDR2 YYNGEE. The CDR3, as DNA: TGTGCCAGCAGCGTCAAGGGGGCGGACGGCACTGAAGCTTTCTTT. This sequence encodes CASSVKGADGTEAFF. Supplemented by reference TRBV9 and TRBJ1-1, the full variable domain reads DSGVTQTPKHLITATGQRVTLRCSPRSGDLSVYWYQQSLDQGLQFLIQYYNGEERAKGNILERFSAQQFPDLHSELNLSSLELGDSALYFCASSVKGADGTEAFFGQGTRLTVV.

This chain joins TRBV2 and TRBJ2-5, with a tentative D call TRBD2 (6 bases). Germline V gene data show CDR1 as SNHLY and CDR2 as FYNNEI. The V and J ends lost 10 bases and 5 bases respectively, with 14 bases between them. The length of the CDR3 is 12 residues. This chain's CDR3 is CATGVSGETQYF. CDR3 sequence (DNA): TGTGCCACGGGGGTTTCCGGCGAGACCCAGTACTTC. Using reference TRBV2 and TRBJ2-5 for the parts outside the CDR3, the full variable domain is EPEVTQTPSHQVTQMGQEVILRCVPISNHLYFYWYRQILGQKVEFLVSFYNNEISEKSEIFDDQFSVERPDGSNFTLKIRSTKLEDSAMYFCATGVSGETQYFGPGTRLLVL.

The CDR3 loop is CASSEERGLAGDTSYEQYF. For the CDR3, the DNA is TGTGCCAGCAGTGAAGAGAGGGGACTAGCGGGAGACACCTCCTACGAGCAGTACTTC. The genes are TRBV6-1 and TRBJ2-7; TRBD2 matches 14 bases. V shed 1 base and J 0 bases; nucleotides not matched to a gene: 8. The CDR3 has 19 amino acids. CDR1 and CDR2 (germline): MNHNS, SASEGT.

This sequence joins TRBV7-9 and TRBJ2-1; D is unclear. In germline, CDR1 is SEHNR, CDR2 FQNEAQ (reference sequence). This CDR3 has 12 amino acids. V lost 5 bases to trimming and J lost 8 bases, with 10 bases between them. The CDR3 region has the DNA TGTGCCAGCAGCCCCTCGGTCGATGAGCAGTTCTTC. It is translated as CASSPSVDEQFF.

With regard to this clone: Given a much more abundant clone one base away, this may be a read error. The gene calls are TRBV2 and TRBJ2-1, with TRBD1 matching over 8 bases. This CDR3 has 14 amino acids. CDR1 and CDR2 (germline): SNHLY, FYNNEI. In DNA, the CDR3 is TGTGCCGGCAGGACACGGACAGGGAGAAATGAGCAGTTCTTC. Its translation: CAGRTRTGRNEQFF.

The chain recombines TRBV29-1 with TRBJ2-7; D gene uncertain. Germline V gene sequence: CDR1 SQVTM, CDR2 ANQGSEA. V was pared by 5 bases and J by 1 base, with 18 bases between. This CDR3 region has 15 residues. The CDR3 region is CSVLYGGGKSYEQYF. CDR3 bases: TGCAGCGTTCTGTATGGTGGCGGAAAATCCTACGAGCAGTACTTC.

The chain employs TRBV29-1 and TRBJ2-1; no clear D. Germline loops: CDR1 SQVTM, CDR2 ANQGSEA. V was clipped by 5 bases and J by 4 bases, with 9 bases between them. The CDR3 runs 12 residues. CDR3 in amino acids: CSVSPWYNEQFF. The CDR3 DNA follows: TGCAGCGTTTCCCCGTGGTACAATGAGCAGTTCTTC.

The rearrangement joins TRBV6-1 to TRBJ2-3, with TRBD1 identical over 7 bases. Germline loops: CDR1 MNHNS, CDR2 SASEGT. V was clipped by 10 bases and J by 2 bases; unmatched bases: 6. This CDR3 contains 13 residues. CDR3 residues: CAIRDSSTDTQYF. The CDR3 nucleotides are TGTGCCATCCGGGACAGCTCCACAGATACGCAGTATTTT.

For this clone: This likely came from a read error, as a far larger clone is one base away. The chain recombines TRBV9 with TRBJ2-7, with 7 bases fitting TRBD1. The CDR3 is 14 residues long. The germline CDR1 and CDR2 sequences are SGDLS and YYNGEE. V lost 4 bases and J lost 4; bases outside the gene matches: 8. CDR3 coding DNA: TGTGCCAGCAGCCCCCAGACAGGGAATTACGAGCAGTACTTC. Translation: CASSPQTGNYEQYF.

This rearrangement joins TRBV28 to TRBJ2-3; 7 bases map to TRBD2. Germline V gene sequence: CDR1 MDHEN, CDR2 SYDVKM. CDR3 length: 16 residues. J lost 4 bases, V lost 5 bases, and 12 bases had no gene match. In DNA, the CDR3 is TGTGCCAGCAGTCCTAGACTAGCCCCTGGGGCAGATACGCAGTATTTT. Residues: CASSPRLAPGADTQYF.

The gene calls are TRBV7-9 and TRBJ2-5; maybe TRBD1 (5 bases). The CDR3 spans 16 residues. Germline V lookup: CDR1 SEHNR, CDR2 FQNEAQ (reference sequence). Trimming removed 3 bases from V and 0 bases from J, with 14 bases in between. The CDR3 DNA reads as TGTGCCAGCAGCTTTGGCAAGACAGTGTACCAAGAGACCCAGTACTTC. This gives the protein CASSFGKTVYQETQYF.

The J gene is TRBJ1-3, the V gene TRBV29-1; 9 nucleotides line up with TRBD1. The CDR3 is 12 amino acids. From germline, CDR1 is SQVTM and CDR2 ANQGSEA. Trimming took 6 bases from V and 4 from J; bases not matched to a gene: 1. CDR3 sequence reads: CSVGQGGNTIYF. The CDR3 DNA sequence: TGCAGCGTAGGACAGGGGGGAAACACCATATATTTT.

The genes are TRBV28 and TRBJ2-7; D is perhaps TRBD1 or TRBD2 (6 bases each). Trimming removed 11 bases from V and 6 bases from J, with 17 bases in between. CDR1 MDHEN and CDR2 SYDVKM come from the germline V gene. The CDR3 spans 12 residues. CDR3 nucleotides: TGTGCCTCAAGAGGGGGGTCACTCGAGCAGTACTTC. Translating gives CASRGGSLEQYF. Drawing the rest from reference TRBV28 and TRBJ2-7, the complete variable domain is DVKVTQSSRYLVKRTGEKVFLECVQDMDHENMFWYRQDPGLGLRLIYFSYDVKMKEKGDIPEGYSVSREKKERFSLILESASTNQTSMYLCASRGGSLEQYFGPGTRLTVT.

This clone was detected once. V is TRBV28 and J is TRBJ1-2; possibly TRBD1 for D (6 bases). The V gene lost 5 bases and the J gene lost 4 bases, with 14 bases spanning the gap. Germline CDR1 MDHEN, CDR2 SYDVKM. This CDR3 region has 14 residues. CDR3: CASSPPRGPYGYTF. The CDR3 coding sequence is TGTGCCAGCAGTCCCCCCCGGGGGCCCTATGGCTACACCTTC.

The V call is TRBV4-2, the J call TRBJ2-3, with 9 bases lining up with TRBD1. Trimming at V came to 1 base and at J to 1 base, leaving 6 bases not matched to a gene. This CDR3 has 17 amino acids. Germline CDR1 LGHNA, CDR2 YNFKEQ. The CDR3 loop is CASSQGPTGGGTDTQYF. The CDR3 DNA sequence: TGTGCCAGCAGCCAAGGTCCGACAGGGGGGGGCACAGATACGCAGTATTTT.

The chain links TRBV4-2 to TRBJ1-4; D not resolved. This CDR3 has 14 residues. V lost 0 bases and J 8 bases, leaving 10 bases between the germline ends. Germline loops: CDR1 LGHNA, CDR2 YNFKEQ. CDR3 loop: CASSQEQHGEKLFF. In nucleotides, the CDR3 is TGTGCCAGCAGCCAAGAACAGCACGGGGAAAAACTGTTTTTT.

The count of this clone is one. This chain's CDR3 is CASRQGTEAFF. Written as DNA, the CDR3 is TGTGCCAGCAGGCAGGGGACTGAAGCTTTCTTT. The chain joins TRBV6-5 to TRBJ1-1; D might be TRBD1 (6 bases). CDR1 is MNHEY, CDR2 SVGAGI, per germline. V was cut by 6 bases and J by 5 bases, with 7 bases left in between. This CDR3 comprises 11 residues.

The rearrangement uses TRBV28 and TRBJ1-2; no reliable D call. CDR1 MDHEN and CDR2 SYDVKM come from the germline V gene. This CDR3 comprises 13 residues. Trimming pared 8 bases from V and 4 bases from J, leaving 14 bases between. The CDR3 reads CASGRPTRYGYTF. CDR3 bases: TGTGCCAGCGGGCGCCCTACTCGCTATGGCTACACCTTC.

This clone was counted only a few times. J is TRBJ2-1 and V is TRBV4-3, with D perhaps matching TRBD2 (5 bases). Trimming left V 0 bases short and J 4 bases short, with 13 bases between. Germline-derived CDR1 and CDR2 are LGHNA and YSLEER. The CDR3 has 16 amino acids. The DNA for the CDR3 is TGCGCCAGCAGCCAAGAGGGTGCGGGCCGATACAATGAGCAGTTCTTC. Translating it yields CASSQEGAGRYNEQFF.